This T cell receptor (beta chain) was documented in a study of T cells in Graves' hyperthyroidism and ophthalmopathy. This clonotype was counted many times. CDR3 length equals 14 residues. V dropped 6 bases and J dropped 6 bases, with 15 bases sitting between them. CDR1 and CDR2 (germline): MNHEY, SVGEGT. Duration under 3 months, a NOSPECS grade of at least 4, and a Clinical Activity Score of at least 3 characterized the ophthalmopathy patients. It was RNA transcripts that yielded the amplified TCR beta CDR3 regions. The HTBI set primed first-round TCR CDR3 RT-PCR. MiXCR was run by TCRdb on the multiplex PCR reads, yielding one entry per CDR3 protein. The sample comprises 200,000 to 300,000 distinct CDR3 sequences, approximately 24% of which are singletons, and under 40% rests with the top ten.

The V gene is TRBV6-2 or TRBV6-3, the J gene TRBJ1-5; unclear D gene. The clonotype was recovered from a woman between 40 and 50 years old with Graves' ophthalmopathy. The sequenced sample consisted of blood. In nucleotides, the CDR3 is TGTGCCAGCAGCCTCCGGGGAGGGCGTCAGCCCCAGCATTTT. This sequence encodes CASSLRGGRQPQHF.